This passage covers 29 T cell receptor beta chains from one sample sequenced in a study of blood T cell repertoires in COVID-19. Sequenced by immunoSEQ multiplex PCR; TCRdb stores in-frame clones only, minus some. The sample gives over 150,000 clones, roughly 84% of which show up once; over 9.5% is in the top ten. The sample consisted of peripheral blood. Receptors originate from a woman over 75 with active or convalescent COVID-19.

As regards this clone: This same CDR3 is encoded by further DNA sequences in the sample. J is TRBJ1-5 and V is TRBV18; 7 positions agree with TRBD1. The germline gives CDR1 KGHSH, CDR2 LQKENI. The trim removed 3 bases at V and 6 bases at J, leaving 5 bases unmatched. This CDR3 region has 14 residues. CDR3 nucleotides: TGTGCCAGCTCACCCGACAGGGTTGGTCAGCCCCAGCATTTT. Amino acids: CASSPDRVGQPQHF.

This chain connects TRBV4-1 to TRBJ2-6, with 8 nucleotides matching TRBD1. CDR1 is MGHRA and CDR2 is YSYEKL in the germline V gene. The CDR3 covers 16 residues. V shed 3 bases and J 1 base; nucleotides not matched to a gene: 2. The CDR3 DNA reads TGCGCCAGCAGCCAGAGGACAGGGTCTGGGGCCAACGTCCTGACTTTC. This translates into CASSQRTGSGANVLTF.

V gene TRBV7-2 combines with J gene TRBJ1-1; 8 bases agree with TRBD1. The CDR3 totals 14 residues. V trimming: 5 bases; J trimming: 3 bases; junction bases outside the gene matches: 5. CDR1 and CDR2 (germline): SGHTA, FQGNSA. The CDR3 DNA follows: TGTGCCAGCAGCGCAAACAGGGGGTACACTGAAGCTTTCTTT. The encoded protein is CASSANRGYTEAFF. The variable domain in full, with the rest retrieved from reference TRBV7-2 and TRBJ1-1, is GAGVSQSPSNKVTEKGKDVELRCDPISGHTALYWYRQSLGQGLEFLIYFQGNSAPDKSGLPSDRFSAERTGGSVSTLTIQRTQQEDSAVYLCASSANRGYTEAFFGQGTRLTVV.

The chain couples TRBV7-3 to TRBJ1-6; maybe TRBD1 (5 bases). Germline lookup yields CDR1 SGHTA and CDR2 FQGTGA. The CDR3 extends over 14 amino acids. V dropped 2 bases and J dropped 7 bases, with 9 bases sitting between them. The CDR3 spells CASSLRAGNSPLHF. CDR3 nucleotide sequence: TGTGCCAGCAGCTTACGGGCAGGGAATTCACCCCTCCACTTT.

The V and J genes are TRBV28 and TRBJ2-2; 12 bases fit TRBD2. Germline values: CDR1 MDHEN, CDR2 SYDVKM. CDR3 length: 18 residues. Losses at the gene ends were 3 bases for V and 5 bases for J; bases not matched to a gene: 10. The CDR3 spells CASSFPGLAGRETGELFF. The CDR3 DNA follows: TGTGCCAGCAGTTTCCCTGGACTAGCGGGAAGGGAAACCGGGGAGCTGTTTTTT.

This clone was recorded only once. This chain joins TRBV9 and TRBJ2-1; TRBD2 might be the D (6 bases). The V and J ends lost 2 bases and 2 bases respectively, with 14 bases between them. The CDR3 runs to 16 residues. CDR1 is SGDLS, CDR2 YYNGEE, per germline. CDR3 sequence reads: CASSVGDLTAYNEQFF. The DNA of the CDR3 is TGTGCCAGCAGCGTCGGGGACTTGACAGCCTACAATGAGCAGTTCTTC. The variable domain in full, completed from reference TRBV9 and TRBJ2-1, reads DSGVTQTPKHLITATGQRVTLRCSPRSGDLSVYWYQQSLDQGLQFLIQYYNGEERAKGNILERFSAQQFPDLHSELNLSSLELGDSALYFCASSVGDLTAYNEQFFGPGTRLTVL.

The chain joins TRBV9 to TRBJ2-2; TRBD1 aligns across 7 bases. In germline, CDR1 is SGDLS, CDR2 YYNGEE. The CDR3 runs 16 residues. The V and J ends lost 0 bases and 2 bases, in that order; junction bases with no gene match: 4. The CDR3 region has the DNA TGTGCCAGCAGCGTAGACCCAGGGGGAAACACCGGGGAGCTGTTTTTT. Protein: CASSVDPGGNTGELFF.

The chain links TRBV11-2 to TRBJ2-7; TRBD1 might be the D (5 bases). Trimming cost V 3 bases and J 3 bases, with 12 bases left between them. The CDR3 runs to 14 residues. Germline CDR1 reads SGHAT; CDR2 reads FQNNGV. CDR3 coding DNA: TGTGCCAGCAGCTTGTTGGGGCACGGCTACGAGCAGTACTTC. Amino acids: CASSLLGHGYEQYF.

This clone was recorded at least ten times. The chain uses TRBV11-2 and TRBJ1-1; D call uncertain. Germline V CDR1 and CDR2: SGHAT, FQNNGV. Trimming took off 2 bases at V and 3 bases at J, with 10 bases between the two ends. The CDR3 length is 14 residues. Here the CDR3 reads CASSLRGRDTEAFF. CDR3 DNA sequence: TGTGCCAGCAGCTTAAGAGGGAGGGACACTGAAGCTTTCTTT. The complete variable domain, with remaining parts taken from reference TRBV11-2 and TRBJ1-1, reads EAGVAQSPRYKIIEKRQSVAFWCNPISGHATLYWYQQILGQGPKLLIQFQNNGVVDDSQLPKDRFSAERLKGVDSTLKIQPAKLEDSAVYLCASSLRGRDTEAFFGQGTRLTVV.

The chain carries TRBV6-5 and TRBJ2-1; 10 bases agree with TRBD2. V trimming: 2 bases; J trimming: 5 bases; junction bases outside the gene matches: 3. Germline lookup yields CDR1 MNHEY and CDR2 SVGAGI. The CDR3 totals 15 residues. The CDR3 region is CASSYRTSGNNEQFF. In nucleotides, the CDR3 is TGTGCCAGCAGTTACCGGACTAGCGGCAACAATGAGCAGTTCTTC.

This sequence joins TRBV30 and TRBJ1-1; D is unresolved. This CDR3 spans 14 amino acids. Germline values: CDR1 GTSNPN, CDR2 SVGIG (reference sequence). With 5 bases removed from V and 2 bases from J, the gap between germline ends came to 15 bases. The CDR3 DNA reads TGTGCCTGGTACCCCGGACTGATAAACACTGAAGCTTTCTTT. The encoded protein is CAWYPGLINTEAFF.

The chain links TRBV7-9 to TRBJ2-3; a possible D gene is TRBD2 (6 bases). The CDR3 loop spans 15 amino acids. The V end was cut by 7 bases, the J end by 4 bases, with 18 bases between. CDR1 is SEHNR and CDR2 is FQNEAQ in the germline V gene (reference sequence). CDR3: CASNPSGEAADTQYF. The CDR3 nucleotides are TGTGCCAGCAACCCTTCGGGGGAGGCCGCAGATACGCAGTATTTT.

The CDR3 DNA reads TGTGCCACCAGTGAGGTTCCCTGGACAGGGAGCGGTGAGCAGTTCTTC. Translated, it gives CATSEVPWTGSGEQFF. This chain joins TRBV24-1 and TRBJ2-1, with TRBD1 matching over 8 bases. The CDR3 is 16 residues long. The V segment lost 4 bases and the J segment 9 bases; nucleotides outside the gene matches: 13. From germline, CDR1 is KGHDR and CDR2 SFDVKD.

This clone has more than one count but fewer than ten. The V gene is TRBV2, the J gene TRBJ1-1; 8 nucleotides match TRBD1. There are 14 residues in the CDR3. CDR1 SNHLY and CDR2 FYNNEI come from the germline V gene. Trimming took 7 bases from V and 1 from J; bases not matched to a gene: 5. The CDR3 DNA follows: TGTGCCAGCACCGACAGGGGACGGAACACTGAAGCTTTCTTT. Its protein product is CASTDRGRNTEAFF.

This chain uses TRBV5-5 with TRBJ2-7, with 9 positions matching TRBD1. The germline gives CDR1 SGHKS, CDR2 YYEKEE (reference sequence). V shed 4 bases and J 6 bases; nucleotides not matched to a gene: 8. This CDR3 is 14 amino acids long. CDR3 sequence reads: CASSLDRGRTEQYF. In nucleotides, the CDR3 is TGTGCCAGCAGCCTAGACAGGGGGAGGACCGAGCAGTACTTC.

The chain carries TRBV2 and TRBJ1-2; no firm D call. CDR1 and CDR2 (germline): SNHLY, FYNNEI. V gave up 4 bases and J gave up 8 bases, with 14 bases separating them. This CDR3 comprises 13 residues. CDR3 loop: CASSADQDRGYTF. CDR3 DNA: TGTGCCAGCAGTGCGGATCAGGATCGGGGCTACACCTTC.

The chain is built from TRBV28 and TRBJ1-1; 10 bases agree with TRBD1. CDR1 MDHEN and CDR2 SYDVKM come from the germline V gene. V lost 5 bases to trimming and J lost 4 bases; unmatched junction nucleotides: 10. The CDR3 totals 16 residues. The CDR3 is CASSPRPGQGTTEAFF. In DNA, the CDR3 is TGTGCCAGCAGTCCCCGTCCGGGACAGGGGACCACTGAAGCTTTCTTT.

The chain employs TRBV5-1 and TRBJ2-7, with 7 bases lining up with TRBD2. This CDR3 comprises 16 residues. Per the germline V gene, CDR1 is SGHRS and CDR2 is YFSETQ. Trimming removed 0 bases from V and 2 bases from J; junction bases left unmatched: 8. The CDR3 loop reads CASSLGLSSGPYEQYF. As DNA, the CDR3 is TGCGCCAGCAGCTTGGGGTTGTCTAGCGGTCCCTACGAGCAGTACTTC.

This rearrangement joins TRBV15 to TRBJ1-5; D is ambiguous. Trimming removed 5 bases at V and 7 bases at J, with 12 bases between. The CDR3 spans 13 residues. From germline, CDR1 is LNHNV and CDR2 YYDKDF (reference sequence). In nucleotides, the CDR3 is TGTGCCACCAGCCAGAGAGGCCAACAGCCCCAGCATTTT. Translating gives CATSQRGQQPQHF.

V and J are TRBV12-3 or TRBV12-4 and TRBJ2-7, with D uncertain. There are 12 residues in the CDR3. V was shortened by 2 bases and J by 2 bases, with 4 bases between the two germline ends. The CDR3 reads CASSLYPYEQYF. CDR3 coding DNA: TGTGCCAGCAGTTTATATCCCTACGAGCAGTACTTC.

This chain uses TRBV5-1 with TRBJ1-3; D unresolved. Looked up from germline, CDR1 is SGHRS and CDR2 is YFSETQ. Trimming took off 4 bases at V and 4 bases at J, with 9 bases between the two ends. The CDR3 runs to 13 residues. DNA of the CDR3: TGCGCCAGCAGCCCGACAACGGGAAACACCATATATTTT. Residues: CASSPTTGNTIYF. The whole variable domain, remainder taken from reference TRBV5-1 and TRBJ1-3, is KAGVTQTPRYLIKTRGQQVTLSCSPISGHRSVSWYQQTPGQGLQFLFEYFSETQRNKGNFPGRFSGRQFSNSRSEMNVSTLELGDSALYLCASSPTTGNTIYFGEGSWLTVV.

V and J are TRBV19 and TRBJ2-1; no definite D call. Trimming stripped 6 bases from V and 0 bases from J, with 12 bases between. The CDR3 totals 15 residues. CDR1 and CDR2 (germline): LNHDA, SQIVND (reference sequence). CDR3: CASRARFLSYNEQFF. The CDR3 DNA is TGTGCCAGTAGGGCCCGCTTTCTCTCCTACAATGAGCAGTTCTTC. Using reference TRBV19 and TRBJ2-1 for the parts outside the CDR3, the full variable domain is DGGITQSPKYLFRKEGQNVTLSCEQNLNHDAMYWYRQDPGQGLRLIYYSQIVNDFQKGDIAEGYSVSREKKESFPLTVTSAQKNPTAFYLCASRARFLSYNEQFFGPGTRLTVL.

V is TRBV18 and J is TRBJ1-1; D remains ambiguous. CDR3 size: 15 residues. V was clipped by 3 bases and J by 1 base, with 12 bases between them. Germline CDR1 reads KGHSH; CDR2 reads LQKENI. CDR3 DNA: TGTGCCAGCTCACCGTTTCGGGGTGAGAACACTGAAGCTTTCTTT. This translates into CASSPFRGENTEAFF.

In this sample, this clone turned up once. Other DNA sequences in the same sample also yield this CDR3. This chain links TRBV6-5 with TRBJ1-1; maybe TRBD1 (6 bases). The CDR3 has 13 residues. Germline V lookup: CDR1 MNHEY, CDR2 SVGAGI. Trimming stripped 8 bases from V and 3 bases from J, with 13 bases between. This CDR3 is CASRRGRDTEAFF. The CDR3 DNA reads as TGTGCCAGCCGGCGGGGGCGAGACACTGAAGCTTTCTTT.

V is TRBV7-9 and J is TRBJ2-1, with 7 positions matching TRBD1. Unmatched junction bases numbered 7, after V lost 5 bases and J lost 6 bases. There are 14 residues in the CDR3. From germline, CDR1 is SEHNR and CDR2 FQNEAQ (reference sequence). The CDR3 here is CASSRTGTVNEQFF. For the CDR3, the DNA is TGTGCCAGCAGCAGGACCGGGACAGTCAATGAGCAGTTCTTC. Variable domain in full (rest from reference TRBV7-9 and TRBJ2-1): DTGVSQNPRHKITKRGQNVTFRCDPISEHNRLYWYRQTLGQGPEFLTYFQNEAQLEKSRLLSDRFSAERPKGSFSTLEIQRTEQGDSAMYLCASSRTGTVNEQFFGPGTRLTVL.

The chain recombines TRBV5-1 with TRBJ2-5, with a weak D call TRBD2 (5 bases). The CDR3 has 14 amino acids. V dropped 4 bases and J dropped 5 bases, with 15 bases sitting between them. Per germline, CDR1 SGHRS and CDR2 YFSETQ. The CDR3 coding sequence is TGCGCCAGCAGCCCGGGCGGGCCCCGGGAGACCCAGTACTTC. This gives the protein CASSPGGPRETQYF.

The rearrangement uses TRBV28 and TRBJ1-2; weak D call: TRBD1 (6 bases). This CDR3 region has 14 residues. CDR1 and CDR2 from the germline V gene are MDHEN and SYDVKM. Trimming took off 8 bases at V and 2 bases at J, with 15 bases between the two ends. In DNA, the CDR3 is TGTGCCAGCTCACCGGGGGGCAGGAACTATGGCTACACCTTC. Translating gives CASSPGGRNYGYTF.

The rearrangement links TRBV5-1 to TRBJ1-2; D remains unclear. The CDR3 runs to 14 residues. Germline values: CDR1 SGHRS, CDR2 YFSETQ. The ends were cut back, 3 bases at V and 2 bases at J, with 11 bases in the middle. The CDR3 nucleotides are TGCGCCAGCAGCTACCCGGGGAGAAACTATGGCTACACCTTC. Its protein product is CASSYPGRNYGYTF.

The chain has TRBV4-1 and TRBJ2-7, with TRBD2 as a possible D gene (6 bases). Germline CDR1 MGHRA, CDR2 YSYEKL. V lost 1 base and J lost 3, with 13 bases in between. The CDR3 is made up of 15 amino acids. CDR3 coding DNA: TGCGCCAGCAGCCAAGTGGGGGGTAGAGGCTACGAGCAGTACTTC. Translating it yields CASSQVGGRGYEQYF.